Listed below are T cell receptor beta chains from one sample, sequenced in a study of Ad26.COV2.S vaccination and SARS-CoV-2 variants. The protocol was immunoSEQ multiplex PCR, while the TCRdb copy is restricted to in-frame clones and leaves out a portion. The data contain hundreds of thousands of clones, about 86% of them singletons. This material consisted of peripheral blood, taken in a trial of Ad26.COV2.S vaccine versus placebo. The receptor set was obtained from a person aged 18-60 years who received the Ad26.COV2.S COVID-19 vaccine or a placebo. CDR3s include the opening cysteine and the closing phenylalanine or tryptophan. The order of the fields is J gene, V gene, D gene, clone size, CDR3 DNA, CDR3 protein. A D gene is named only where the DNA matches it firmly. Only some rows state a clone size, as once, few, many or a class for expanded clones.

>TRBJ1-1|TRBV30|.|.
TGTGCCTGGAGTGTACAAGGACCTAACACTGAAGCTTTCTTT
CAWSVQGPNTEAFF
>TRBJ2-3|TRBV4-2|TRBD2|.
TGTGCCAGCAGCCAAGATCGCGGGGGGGCAGATACGCAGTATTTT
CASSQDRGGADTQYF
>TRBJ2-5|TRBV6-4|TRBD1|.
TGTGCCAGCATCCAGACAGGGGGCGAAGAGACCCAGTACTTC
CASIQTGGEETQYF
>TRBJ1-4|TRBV7-9|.|.
TGTGCCAGCAGCCTGGACATACCGGGAGATGAAAAACTGTTTTTT
CASSLDIPGDEKLFF
>TRBJ1-1|TRBV7-9|TRBD1|.
TGTGCCAGCAGCTGGGCCGACAGGGTGAACACTGAAGCTTTCTTT
CASSWADRVNTEAFF
>TRBJ2-5|TRBV7-7|.|.
TGTGCCAGCAGCCCCGGACTGGAACCGGGGGAGACCCAGTACTTC
CASSPGLEPGETQYF
>TRBJ2-7|TRBV30|.|.
TGTGCCTGGAGTGTAACAGACGGCGCCTACGAGCAGTACTTC
CAWSVTDGAYEQYF
>TRBJ1-6|TRBV5-5|.|.
TGTGCCAGCAGCTTGGGGTCAGTTAATTCACCCCTCCACTTT
CASSLGSVNSPLHF
>TRBJ2-7|TRBV19|.|few
TGTGCCAGTAGTAGGGGGCGGAACTCCTACGAGCAGTACTTC
CASSRGRNSYEQYF
>TRBJ1-2|TRBV3-1/TRBV3-2|.|.
TGTGCCAGCAGCCAAGATCATGCGCCTACGGGGTATGGCTACACCTTC
CASSQDHAPTGYGYTF
>TRBJ1-1|TRBV11-1|.|.
TGTGCCAGCAGCTTAGAAGAGGGGACTGAAGCTTTCTTT
CASSLEEGTEAFF
>TRBJ2-1|TRBV6-2/TRBV6-3|TRBD2|.
TGTGCCAGCAGTTCCTCCCTAGCGGCTAGCTCCTACAATGAGCAGTTCTTC
CASSSSLAASSYNEQFF
>TRBJ2-5|TRBV4-3|TRBD2|.
TGCGCCAGCAGCCAAGATTTGTCCTGGGGAGGGGAGACCCAGTACTTC
CASSQDLSWGGETQYF
>TRBJ1-2|TRBV11-2|.|.
TGTGCCAGCAGCCCTACATGGGGCCCGGATGGCTACACCTTC
CASSPTWGPDGYTF
>TRBJ2-2|TRBV6-5|.|.
TGTGCCAGCAGTCCCCCCGGGGGGAACACCGGGGAGCTGTTTTTT
CASSPPGGNTGELFF
>TRBJ1-3|TRBV7-2|.|.
TGTGCCAGCAGCTTAGCTCAATGGGTAAACACCATATATTTT
CASSLAQWVNTIYF
>TRBJ2-1|TRBV12-3/TRBV12-4|.|.
TGTGCCAGCAGCCTACGGGGTGAGCAGTTCTTC
CASSLRGEQFF
>TRBJ2-7|TRBV3-1/TRBV3-2|TRBD2|.
TGTGCCAGCAGCCACCCTCTAGCTCGGGGGGACTACGAGCAGTACTTC
CASSHPLARGDYEQYF
>TRBJ1-1|TRBV11-2|.|.
TGTGCCAGCAGCCGTCATGCTGAAGCTTTCTTT
CASSRHAEAFF
>TRBJ2-1|TRBV7-8|TRBD2|.
TGTGCCAGCAGCCCCCCCCCTAGCGGGGCCTACAATGAGCAGTTCTTC
CASSPPPSGAYNEQFF
>TRBJ2-1|TRBV12-3/TRBV12-4|TRBD2|.
TGTGCCAGCCAAGGACTAGCGGGGGTGGGGCAGTTCTTC
CASQGLAGVGQFF
>TRBJ1-2|TRBV28|.|few
TGTGCCAGCAGTTTGGGGCTCTCCCTCTATGGCTACACCTTC
CASSLGLSLYGYTF
>TRBJ1-6|TRBV4-1|.|.
TGCGCCAGCAGCCAAGATACCTTATCCTATAATTCACCCCTCCACTTT
CASSQDTLSYNSPLHF
>TRBJ1-6|TRBV4-3|TRBD1|.
TGCGCCAGCAGCCCGAGGGGACAGGCTGCGCCCCTCCACTTT
CASSPRGQAAPLHF
>TRBJ2-4|TRBV3-1/TRBV3-2|.|.
TGTGCCAGCAGCCAAGACACTCAGGAATTTAACATTCAGTACTTC
CASSQDTQEFNIQYF
>TRBJ1-2|TRBV27|TRBD1|.
TGTGCCAGCAGTCACAGGGGCTCCGGGTATGGCTACACCTTC
CASSHRGSGYGYTF
>TRBJ2-3|TRBV9|TRBD1|.
TGTGCCAGCAGCGTAGGGACAGGGCCCACAGATACGCAGTATTTT
CASSVGTGPTDTQYF
>TRBJ1-2|TRBV5-4|.|.
TGTGCCAGCAGCTTAGGTAGGACTGATGGCTACACCTTC
CASSLGRTDGYTF
>TRBJ1-1|TRBV6-1|.|.
TGTGCCAGCAGTGAATCAGGGAACACTGAAGCTTTCTTT
CASSESGNTEAFF
>TRBJ1-1|TRBV3-1/TRBV3-2|.|.
TGTGCCAGCAGCCTCCGCGGGACTGAAGCTTTCTTT
CASSLRGTEAFF
>TRBJ2-7|TRBV2|.|.
TGTGCCAGCAGTCCTAAAGGACGTATGAGCTCCTACGAGCAGTACTTC
CASSPKGRMSSYEQYF